The present entry profiles one T cell receptor (beta chain) with its context. The sample is drawn from a study of shared clonotypes between healthy human individuals. The CDR3 loop spans 14 amino acids. Germline V gene lookup returns CDR1 SGDLS and CDR2 YYNGEE. V was cut by 2 bases and J by 3 bases, with 9 bases left in between. Roughly 33,000 T cell genomes, or 200 ng DNA, went into the sorted-subset replicate PCRs. The data were produced by immunoSEQ multiplex PCR, yet TCRdb's version contains in-frame clones alone and is incomplete. This sample has approximately 2.1 million clones, with 80% to 95% found just once.

This sequence joins TRBV9 and TRBJ2-1; D is possibly TRBD2 (5 bases). Source material: naive CD4+ T cells from PBMCs. Subset given: CD45RA+ positively selected. The TCR originated in a man aged 18 to 35 in good health. Some clones in this sample may be carry-over from other donors' samples. The CDR3 loop is CASSVDSDYNEQFF. The CDR3 DNA follows: TGTGCCAGCAGCGTGGACTCGGACTACAATGAGCAGTTCTTC.